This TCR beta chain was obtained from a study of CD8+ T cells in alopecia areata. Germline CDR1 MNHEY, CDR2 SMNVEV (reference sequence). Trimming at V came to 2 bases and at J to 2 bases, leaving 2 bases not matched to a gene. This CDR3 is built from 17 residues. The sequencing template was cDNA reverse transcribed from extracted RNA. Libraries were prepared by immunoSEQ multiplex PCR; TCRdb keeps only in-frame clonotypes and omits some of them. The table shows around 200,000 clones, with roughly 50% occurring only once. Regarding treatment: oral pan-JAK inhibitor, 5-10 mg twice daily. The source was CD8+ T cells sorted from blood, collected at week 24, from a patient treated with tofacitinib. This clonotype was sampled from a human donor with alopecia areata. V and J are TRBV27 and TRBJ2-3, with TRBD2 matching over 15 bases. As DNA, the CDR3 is TGTGCCAGCAGTTTAGGGACTAGCGGGGGGTACACAGATACGCAGTATTTT. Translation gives CASSLGTSGGYTDTQYF.